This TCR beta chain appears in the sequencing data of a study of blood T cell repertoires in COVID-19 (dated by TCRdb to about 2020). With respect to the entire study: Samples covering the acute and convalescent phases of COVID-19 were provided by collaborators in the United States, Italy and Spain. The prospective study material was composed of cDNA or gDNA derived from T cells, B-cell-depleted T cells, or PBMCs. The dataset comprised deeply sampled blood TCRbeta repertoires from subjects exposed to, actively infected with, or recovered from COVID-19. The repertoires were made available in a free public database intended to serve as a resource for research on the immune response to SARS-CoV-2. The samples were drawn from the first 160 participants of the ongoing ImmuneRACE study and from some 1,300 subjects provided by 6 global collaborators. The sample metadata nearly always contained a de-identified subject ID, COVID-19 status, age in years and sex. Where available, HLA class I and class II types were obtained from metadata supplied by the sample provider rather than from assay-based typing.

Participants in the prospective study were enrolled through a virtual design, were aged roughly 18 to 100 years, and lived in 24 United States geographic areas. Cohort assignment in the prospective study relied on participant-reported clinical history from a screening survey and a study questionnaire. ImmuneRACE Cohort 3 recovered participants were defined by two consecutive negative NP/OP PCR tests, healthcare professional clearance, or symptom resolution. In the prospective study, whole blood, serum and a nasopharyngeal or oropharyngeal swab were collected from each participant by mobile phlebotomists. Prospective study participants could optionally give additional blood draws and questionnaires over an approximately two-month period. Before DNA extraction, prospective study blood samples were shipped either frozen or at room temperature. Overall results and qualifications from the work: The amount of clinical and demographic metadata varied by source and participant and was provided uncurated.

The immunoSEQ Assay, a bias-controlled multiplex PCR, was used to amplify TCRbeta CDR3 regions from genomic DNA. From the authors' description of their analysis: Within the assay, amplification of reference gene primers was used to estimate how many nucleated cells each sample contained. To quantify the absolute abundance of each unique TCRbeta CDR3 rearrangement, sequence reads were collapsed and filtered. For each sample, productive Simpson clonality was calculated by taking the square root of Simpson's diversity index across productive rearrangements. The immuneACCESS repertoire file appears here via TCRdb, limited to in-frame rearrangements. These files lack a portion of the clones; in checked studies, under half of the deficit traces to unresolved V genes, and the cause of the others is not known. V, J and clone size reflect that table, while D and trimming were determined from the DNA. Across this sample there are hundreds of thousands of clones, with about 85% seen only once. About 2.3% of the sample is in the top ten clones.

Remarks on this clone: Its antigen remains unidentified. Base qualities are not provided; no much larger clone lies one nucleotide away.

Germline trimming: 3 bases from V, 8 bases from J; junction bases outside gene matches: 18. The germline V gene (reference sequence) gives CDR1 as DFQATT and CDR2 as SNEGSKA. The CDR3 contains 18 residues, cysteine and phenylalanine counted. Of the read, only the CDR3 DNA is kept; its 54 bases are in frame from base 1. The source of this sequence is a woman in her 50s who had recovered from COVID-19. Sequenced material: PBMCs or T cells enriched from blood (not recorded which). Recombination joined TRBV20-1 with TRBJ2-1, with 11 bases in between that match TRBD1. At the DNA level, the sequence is TGCAGTGCTAGTGAAGTGGGGCTACGGGACAGGGGGATTCATGAGCAGTTCTTC. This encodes CSASEVGLRDRGIHEQFF.